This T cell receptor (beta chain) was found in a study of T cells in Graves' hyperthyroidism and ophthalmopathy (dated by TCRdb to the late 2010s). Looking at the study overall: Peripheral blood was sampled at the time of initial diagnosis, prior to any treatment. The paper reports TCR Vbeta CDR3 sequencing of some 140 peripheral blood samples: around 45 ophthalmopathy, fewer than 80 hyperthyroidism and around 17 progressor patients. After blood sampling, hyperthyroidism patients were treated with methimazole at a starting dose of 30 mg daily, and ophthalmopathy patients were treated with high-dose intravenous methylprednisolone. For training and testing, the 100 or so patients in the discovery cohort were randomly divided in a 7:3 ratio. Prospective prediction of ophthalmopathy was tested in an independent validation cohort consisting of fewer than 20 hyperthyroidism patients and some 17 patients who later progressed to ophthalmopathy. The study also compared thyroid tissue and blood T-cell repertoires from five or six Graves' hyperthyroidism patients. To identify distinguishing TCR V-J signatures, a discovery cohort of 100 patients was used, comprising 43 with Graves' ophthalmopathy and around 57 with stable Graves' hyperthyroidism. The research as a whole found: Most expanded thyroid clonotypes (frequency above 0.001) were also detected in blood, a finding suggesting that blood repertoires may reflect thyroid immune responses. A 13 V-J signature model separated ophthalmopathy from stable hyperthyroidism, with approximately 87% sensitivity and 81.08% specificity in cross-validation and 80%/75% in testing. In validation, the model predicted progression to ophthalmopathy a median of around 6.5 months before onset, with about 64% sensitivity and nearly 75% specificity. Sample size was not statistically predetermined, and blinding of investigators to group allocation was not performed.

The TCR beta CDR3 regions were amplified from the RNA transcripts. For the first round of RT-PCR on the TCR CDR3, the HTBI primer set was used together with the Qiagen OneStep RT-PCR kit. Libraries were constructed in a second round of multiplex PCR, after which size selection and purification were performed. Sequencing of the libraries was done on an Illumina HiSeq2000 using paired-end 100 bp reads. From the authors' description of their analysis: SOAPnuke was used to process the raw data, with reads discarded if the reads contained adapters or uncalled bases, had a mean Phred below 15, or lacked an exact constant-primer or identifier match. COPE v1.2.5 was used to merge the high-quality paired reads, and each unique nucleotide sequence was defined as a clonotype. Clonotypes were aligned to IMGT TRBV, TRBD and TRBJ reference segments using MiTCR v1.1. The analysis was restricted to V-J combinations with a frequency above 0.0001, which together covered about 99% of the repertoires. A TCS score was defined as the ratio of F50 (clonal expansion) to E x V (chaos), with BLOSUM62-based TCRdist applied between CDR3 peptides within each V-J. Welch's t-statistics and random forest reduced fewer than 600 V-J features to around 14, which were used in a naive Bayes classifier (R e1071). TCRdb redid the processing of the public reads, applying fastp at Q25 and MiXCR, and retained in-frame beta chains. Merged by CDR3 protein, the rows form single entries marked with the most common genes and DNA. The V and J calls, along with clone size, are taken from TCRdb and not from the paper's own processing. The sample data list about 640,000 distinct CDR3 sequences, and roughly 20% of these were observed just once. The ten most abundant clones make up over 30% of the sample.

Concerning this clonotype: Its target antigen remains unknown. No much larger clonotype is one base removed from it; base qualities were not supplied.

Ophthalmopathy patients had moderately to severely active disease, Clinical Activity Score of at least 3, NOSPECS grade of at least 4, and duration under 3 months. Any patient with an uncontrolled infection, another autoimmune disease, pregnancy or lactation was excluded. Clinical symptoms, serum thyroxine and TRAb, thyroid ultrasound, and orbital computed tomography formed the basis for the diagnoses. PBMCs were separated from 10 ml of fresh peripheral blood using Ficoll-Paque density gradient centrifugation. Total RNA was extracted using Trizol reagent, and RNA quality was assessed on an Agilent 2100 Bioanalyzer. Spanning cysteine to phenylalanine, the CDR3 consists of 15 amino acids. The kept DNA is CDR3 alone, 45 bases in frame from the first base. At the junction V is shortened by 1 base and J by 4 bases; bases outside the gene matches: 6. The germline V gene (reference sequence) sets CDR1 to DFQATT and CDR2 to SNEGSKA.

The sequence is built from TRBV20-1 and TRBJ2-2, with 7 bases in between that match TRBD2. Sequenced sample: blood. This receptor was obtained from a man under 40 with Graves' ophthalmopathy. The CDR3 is CSARVREEGTGELFF. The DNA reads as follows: TGCAGTGCTAGAGTACGGGAGGAAGGCACCGGGGAGCTGTTTTTT.